Presented here are 2 T cell receptor beta chains from one specimen sequenced in a study of regulatory T cells in long-lasting Graves disease. According to the study, TCR beta libraries were built with iRepertoire HTBI primers and CDR3-region Arm-PCR. One entry per CDR3 protein results from TCRdb running MiXCR on the multiplex PCR reads. Of about 470,000 distinct CDR3 sequences in the sample, 15% to 20% were seen once. As to time point: newly diagnosed GD, antithyroid drugs for less than 3 months. Preparation of the TCR library used RNA extracted from PBMCs. This same sample was also part of a study on T cells in Graves' hyperthyroidism and ophthalmopathy.

Specimen: peripheral blood mononuclear cells (PBMCs), collected at new diagnosis, from a patient treated with antithyroid drugs. The origin of the receptors is a man aged 35 to 55 with Graves disease.

This clonotype was counted ten times or more. The chain couples TRBV7-2 to TRBJ2-5; 8 positions match TRBD1. This CDR3 contains 13 residues. The junction had 5 bases not matched to a gene; V was cut back by 5 bases and J by 6 bases. Germline V gene data show CDR1 as SGHTA and CDR2 as FQGNSA. CDR3 amino acids: CASSHGQGKTQYF. The CDR3 DNA follows: TGTGCCAGCAGCCATGGACAGGGAAAGACCCAGTACTTC.

The J gene is TRBJ2-1, the V gene TRBV29-1; TRBD2 agrees at 7 bases. Germline CDR1 is SQVTM and CDR2 is ANQGSEA. V shed 2 bases, J shed 6 bases, and the junction held 7 bases outside the gene matches. The CDR3 covers 14 residues. CDR3 protein: CSVEYGRAPNEQFF. The CDR3 coding sequence is TGCAGCGTTGAATATGGGAGGGCCCCCAATGAGCAGTTCTTC.